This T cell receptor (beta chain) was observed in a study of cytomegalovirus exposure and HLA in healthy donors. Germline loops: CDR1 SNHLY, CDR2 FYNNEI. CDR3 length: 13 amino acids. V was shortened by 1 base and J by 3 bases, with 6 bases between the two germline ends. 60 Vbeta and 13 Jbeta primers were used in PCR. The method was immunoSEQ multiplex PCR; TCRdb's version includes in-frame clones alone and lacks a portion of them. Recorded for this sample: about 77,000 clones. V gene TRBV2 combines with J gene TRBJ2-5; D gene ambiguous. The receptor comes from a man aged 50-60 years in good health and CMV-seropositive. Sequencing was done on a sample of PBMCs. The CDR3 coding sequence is TGTGCCAGCAGTGAAGGAGACAAAGAGACCCAGTACTTC. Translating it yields CASSEGDKETQYF.